Listed below are T cell receptor beta chains from one sample, sequenced in a study of cytomegalovirus exposure and HLA in healthy donors. Sequenced by immunoSEQ multiplex PCR; TCRdb stores in-frame clones only, minus some. The sample has over 150,000 clones, about 75% seen once. Sequencing was performed on PBMCs. These receptors originate from a male donor in good health and CMV-seronegative. CDR3s include the opening cysteine and the closing phenylalanine or tryptophan. A D gene is named only where the DNA matches it firmly. The size of a clone is reported for some rows only, either as once, few or many, or as a class for expanded clones.

cdr3_aa: CASSKTGGTTEAFF
cdr3_nt: TGTGCCAGCAGCAAAACAGGGGGCACTACTGAAGCTTTCTTT
j_call: TRBJ1-1
d_call: TRBD1
v_call: TRBV7-6
clone_size: NA

cdr3_aa: CASSRCGRAYHEQYF
cdr3_nt: TGTGCCAGCTCAAGGTGCGGGAGGGCCTACCACGAGCAGTACTTC
j_call: TRBJ2-7
d_call: TRBD2
v_call: TRBV18
clone_size: NA

cdr3_aa: CASSLARRSGGYTF
cdr3_nt: TGTGCCAGCAGCTTAGCTAGACGGAGTGGAGGCTACACCTTC
j_call: TRBJ1-2
d_call: NA
v_call: TRBV7-2
clone_size: NA

cdr3_aa: CASSIPGQRAQYF
cdr3_nt: TGTGCCAGTAGTATCCCGGGTCAGCGCGCGCAGTATTTT
j_call: TRBJ2-3
d_call: NA
v_call: TRBV19
clone_size: NA

cdr3_aa: CASSPGTTYGYTF
cdr3_nt: TGTGCCAGCAGCCCCGGGACAACTTATGGCTACACCTTC
j_call: TRBJ1-2
d_call: NA
v_call: TRBV28
clone_size: once

cdr3_aa: CASSPTGQGSPNSPLHF
cdr3_nt: TGTGCCAGCTCACCTACCGGACAGGGTAGCCCCAATTCACCCCTCCACTTT
j_call: TRBJ1-6
d_call: TRBD1
v_call: TRBV18
clone_size: few

cdr3_aa: CASSSGLAEGETQYF
cdr3_nt: TGCGCCAGCAGCAGCGGACTAGCGGAGGGGGAGACCCAGTACTTC
j_call: TRBJ2-5
d_call: TRBD2
v_call: TRBV5-1
clone_size: NA

cdr3_aa: CASSLLSGANEQFF
cdr3_nt: TGCGCCAGCAGCTTGTTGTCCGGAGCCAATGAGCAGTTCTTC
j_call: TRBJ2-1
d_call: NA
v_call: TRBV5-1
clone_size: NA

cdr3_aa: CASSLGQGARYEQFF
cdr3_nt: TGCGCCAGCAGCCTAGGACAGGGGGCGCGGTATGAGCAGTTCTTC
j_call: TRBJ2-1
d_call: TRBD1
v_call: TRBV5-1
clone_size: few

cdr3_aa: CSVADGVLGNQPQHF
cdr3_nt: TGCAGCGTAGCCGACGGGGTCCTTGGCAATCAGCCCCAGCATTTT
j_call: TRBJ1-5
d_call: NA
v_call: TRBV29-1
clone_size: NA

cdr3_aa: CASNSEYSNQPQHF
cdr3_nt: TGTGCCAGCAACAGTGAGTACAGCAATCAGCCCCAGCATTTT
j_call: TRBJ1-5
d_call: NA
v_call: TRBV6-5
clone_size: NA

cdr3_aa: CAMRTGESYNEQFF
cdr3_nt: TGTGCCATGCGAACAGGGGAGAGTTACAATGAGCAGTTCTTC
j_call: TRBJ2-1
d_call: TRBD1
v_call: TRBV7-9
clone_size: few

cdr3_aa: CASSAQASNQPQHF
cdr3_nt: TGTGCCAGCAGTGCACAGGCTAGCAATCAGCCCCAGCATTTT
j_call: TRBJ1-5
d_call: NA
v_call: TRBV2
clone_size: NA

cdr3_aa: CPTGSRYEQYF
cdr3_nt: TGCCCGACAGGGAGCCGCTACGAGCAGTACTTC
j_call: TRBJ2-7
d_call: TRBD1
v_call: TRBV10-3
clone_size: NA

cdr3_aa: CASSLPRGTSTGELFF
cdr3_nt: TGTGCCAGCAGCTTACCCCGAGGGACATCCACCGGGGAGCTGTTTTTT
j_call: TRBJ2-2
d_call: NA
v_call: TRBV7-9
clone_size: NA

cdr3_aa: CASKRDRNLNEQFF
cdr3_nt: TGTGCCAGCAAGAGGGATCGCAATTTGAATGAGCAGTTCTTC
j_call: TRBJ2-1
d_call: NA
v_call: TRBV5-4
clone_size: NA

cdr3_aa: CASSLRDREVRELFF
cdr3_nt: TGTGCCAGCAGCCTCAGGGACAGGGAAGTCCGGGAGCTGTTTTTT
j_call: TRBJ2-2
d_call: TRBD1
v_call: TRBV7-2
clone_size: few

cdr3_aa: CASSDRTSGGARQFF
cdr3_nt: TGTGCCAGCAGTGACCGGACTAGCGGGGGGGCCCGGCAGTTCTTC
j_call: TRBJ2-1
d_call: TRBD2
v_call: TRBV6-4
clone_size: NA

cdr3_aa: CASSYRYVGNSPLHF
cdr3_nt: TGTGCCAGCAGTTACCGGTATGTCGGTAATTCACCCCTCCACTTT
j_call: TRBJ1-6
d_call: NA
v_call: TRBV6-5
clone_size: NA

cdr3_aa: CASSQDIHGDVSNQPQHF
cdr3_nt: TGCGCCAGCAGCCAAGATATTCACGGAGATGTCAGCAATCAGCCCCAGCATTTT
j_call: TRBJ1-5
d_call: NA
v_call: TRBV4-3
clone_size: NA

cdr3_aa: CASSYSSSGGTDTQYF
cdr3_nt: TGTGCCAGCAGTTACTCGTCTAGCGGAGGCACAGATACGCAGTATTTT
j_call: TRBJ2-3
d_call: TRBD2
v_call: TRBV6-5
clone_size: NA

cdr3_aa: CASSPQISGNTIYF
cdr3_nt: TGTGCCAGCAGCCCCCAGATCTCTGGAAACACCATATATTTT
j_call: TRBJ1-3
d_call: NA
v_call: TRBV7-6
clone_size: NA

cdr3_aa: CASSYAGQVGYEQYF
cdr3_nt: TGTGCCAGCAGTTACGCCGGACAGGTAGGATACGAGCAGTACTTC
j_call: TRBJ2-7
d_call: TRBD1
v_call: TRBV6-5
clone_size: few

cdr3_aa: CSVGTGREKLFF
cdr3_nt: TGCAGCGTTGGGACAGGGAGGGAAAAACTGTTTTTT
j_call: TRBJ1-4
d_call: TRBD1
v_call: TRBV29-1
clone_size: NA

cdr3_aa: CSARTSGKAYF
cdr3_nt: TGCAGTGCTAGGACTAGCGGGAAGGCGTACTTC
j_call: TRBJ2-7
d_call: TRBD2
v_call: TRBV20-1
clone_size: NA

cdr3_aa: CASRGQPDLAKNIQYF
cdr3_nt: TGCGCCAGCCGGGGACAGCCCGATCTAGCCAAAAACATTCAGTACTTC
j_call: TRBJ2-4
d_call: TRBD1
v_call: TRBV5-1
clone_size: once

cdr3_aa: CASRRQGGETQYF
cdr3_nt: TGTGCCAGCAGGAGACAGGGGGGTGAGACCCAGTACTTC
j_call: TRBJ2-5
d_call: TRBD1
v_call: TRBV6-5
clone_size: NA

cdr3_aa: CASSGIAGANTGELFF
cdr3_nt: TGCGCCAGCAGCGGCATAGCGGGGGCCAACACCGGGGAGCTGTTTTTT
j_call: TRBJ2-2
d_call: TRBD2
v_call: TRBV5-1
clone_size: once

cdr3_aa: CASSIGEAYNEQFF
cdr3_nt: TGTGCCAGTAGTATAGGGGAGGCGTACAATGAGCAGTTCTTC
j_call: TRBJ2-1
d_call: NA
v_call: TRBV19
clone_size: NA

cdr3_aa: CARETGGTGANVLTF
cdr3_nt: TGTGCCAGAGAAACAGGGGGCACTGGGGCCAACGTCCTGACTTTC
j_call: TRBJ2-6
d_call: TRBD1
v_call: TRBV27
clone_size: NA

cdr3_aa: CASSAGLAALAGTQYF
cdr3_nt: TGTGCCAGCAGCGCGGGACTAGCGGCCCTCGCAGGGACCCAGTACTTC
j_call: TRBJ2-5
d_call: TRBD2
v_call: TRBV7-3
clone_size: NA

cdr3_aa: CASSQDPGSGTQYF
cdr3_nt: TGTGCCAGCAGCCAAGACCCGGGATCCGGGACCCAGTACTTC
j_call: TRBJ2-5
d_call: NA
v_call: TRBV14
clone_size: NA

cdr3_aa: CASRGTEDNEQFF
cdr3_nt: TGTGCCAGCAGGGGGACTGAAGACAATGAGCAGTTCTTC
j_call: TRBJ2-1
d_call: NA
v_call: TRBV6-5
clone_size: NA

cdr3_aa: CASSPRQGTRGYTF
cdr3_nt: TGTGCCAGCAGCCCCCGACAGGGAACAAGGGGCTACACCTTC
j_call: TRBJ1-2
d_call: TRBD1
v_call: TRBV7-9
clone_size: NA

cdr3_aa: CASSLETGIDEQFF
cdr3_nt: TGTGCCAGCAGCCTTGAGACAGGGATCGATGAGCAGTTCTTC
j_call: TRBJ2-1
d_call: TRBD1
v_call: TRBV5-4
clone_size: NA

cdr3_aa: CASKQLGSLEAFF
cdr3_nt: TGTGCCAGCAAGCAACTCGGGTCGCTTGAAGCTTTCTTT
j_call: TRBJ1-1
d_call: NA
v_call: TRBV6-6
clone_size: few

cdr3_aa: CATGLAGGDNEQFF
cdr3_nt: TGTGCCACCGGACTAGCGGGAGGGGACAATGAGCAGTTCTTC
j_call: TRBJ2-1
d_call: TRBD2
v_call: TRBV5-4
clone_size: once

cdr3_aa: CASMNHGGSYEQYF
cdr3_nt: TGTGCCAGCATGAATCACGGGGGTTCCTACGAGCAGTACTTC
j_call: TRBJ2-7
d_call: NA
v_call: TRBV27
clone_size: NA

cdr3_aa: CSVADRGEQPQHF
cdr3_nt: TGCAGCGTTGCTGACAGGGGGGAACAGCCCCAGCATTTT
j_call: TRBJ1-5
d_call: TRBD1
v_call: TRBV29-1
clone_size: once

cdr3_aa: CASSKNGNQPQHF
cdr3_nt: TGTGCCAGCAGCAAGAACGGGAATCAGCCCCAGCATTTT
j_call: TRBJ1-5
d_call: NA
v_call: TRBV21-1
clone_size: NA

cdr3_aa: CASSYGPRDEQFF
cdr3_nt: TGTGCCAGCAGTTACGGTCCCAGGGATGAGCAGTTCTTC
j_call: TRBJ2-1
d_call: NA
v_call: TRBV27
clone_size: NA

cdr3_aa: CASSPRLTSMGGNIQYF
cdr3_nt: TGTGCCAGCAGCCCCCGACTGACTAGCATGGGGGGAAACATTCAGTACTTC
j_call: TRBJ2-4
d_call: TRBD2
v_call: TRBV5-8
clone_size: NA

cdr3_aa: CASSSGQEETQYF
cdr3_nt: TGTGCCAGCAGTTCTGGACAGGAAGAGACCCAGTACTTC
j_call: TRBJ2-5
d_call: TRBD1
v_call: TRBV28
clone_size: NA

cdr3_aa: CASSHRQTGYEQYF
cdr3_nt: TGTGCCAGCAGCCACCGACAGACCGGCTACGAGCAGTACTTC
j_call: TRBJ2-7
d_call: NA
v_call: TRBV9
clone_size: NA

cdr3_aa: CAISERLQGNTEAFF
cdr3_nt: TGTGCCATCAGTGAGAGGCTACAGGGGAACACTGAAGCTTTCTTT
j_call: TRBJ1-1
d_call: NA
v_call: TRBV10-3
clone_size: few

cdr3_aa: CASSQDGVRSFF
cdr3_nt: TGCGCCAGCAGCCAAGATGGTGTCCGGTCTTTCTTT
j_call: TRBJ1-1
d_call: NA
v_call: TRBV4-1
clone_size: NA

cdr3_aa: CASKGWAGSTDTQYF
cdr3_nt: TGTGCCAGCAAGGGCTGGGCAGGGAGCACAGATACGCAGTATTTT
j_call: TRBJ2-3
d_call: NA
v_call: TRBV27
clone_size: NA

cdr3_aa: CASSYRGWRNTEAFF
cdr3_nt: TGTGCCAGCAGTTACAGGGGGTGGAGGAACACTGAAGCTTTCTTT
j_call: TRBJ1-1
d_call: NA
v_call: TRBV6-5
clone_size: NA

cdr3_aa: CASSRLQMAEKLFF
cdr3_nt: TGTGCCAGCAGCCGCTTACAGATGGCTGAAAAACTGTTTTTT
j_call: TRBJ1-4
d_call: NA
v_call: TRBV5-5
clone_size: NA

cdr3_aa: CASSMGQGNQPQHF
cdr3_nt: TGTGCCAGTAGTATGGGACAGGGCAATCAGCCCCAGCATTTT
j_call: TRBJ1-5
d_call: TRBD1
v_call: TRBV19
clone_size: NA

cdr3_aa: CAWSVGGPSYEQYF
cdr3_nt: TGTGCCTGGAGTGTAGGGGGCCCTTCCTACGAGCAGTACTTC
j_call: TRBJ2-7
d_call: TRBD1
v_call: TRBV30
clone_size: NA